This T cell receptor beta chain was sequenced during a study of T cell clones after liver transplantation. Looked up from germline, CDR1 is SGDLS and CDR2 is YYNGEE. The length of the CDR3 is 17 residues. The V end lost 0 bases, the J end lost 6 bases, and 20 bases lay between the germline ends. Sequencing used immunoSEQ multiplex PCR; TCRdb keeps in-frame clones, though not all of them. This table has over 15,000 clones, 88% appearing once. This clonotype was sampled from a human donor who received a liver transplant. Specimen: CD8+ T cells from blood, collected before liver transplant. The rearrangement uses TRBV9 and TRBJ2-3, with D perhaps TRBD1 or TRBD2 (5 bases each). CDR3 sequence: CASSVGRWERDPDTQYF. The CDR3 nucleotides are TGTGCCAGCAGCGTAGGAAGGTGGGAGAGGGACCCCGATACGCAGTATTTT.